This TCR beta chain was captured in a study of technical replicates of blood from several donors. The CDR3 is 15 amino acids. The V segment lost 2 bases and the J segment 8 bases; nucleotides outside the gene matches: 9. CDR1 SEHNR and CDR2 FQNEAQ come from the germline V gene (reference sequence). Method: immunoSEQ multiplex PCR; TCRdb's copy keeps in-frame clones and lacks some. This table has about 73,000 clones, over 90% appearing once. Sequences were obtained from PBMCs. This receptor was obtained from a human donor in good health. Some clones in this sample may be carry-over from other donors' samples. V usage is TRBV7-9 and J usage is TRBJ2-1; 7 bases map to TRBD2. As DNA, the CDR3 is TGTGCCAGCAGCTTAACTAGCGAGAAGATCGATGAGCAGTTCTTC. Protein sequence: CASSLTSEKIDEQFF.